Each of the 2 T cell receptor beta chains below was sequenced from the same sample in a study of cytomegalovirus exposure and HLA in healthy donors. Amplification used 60 Vbeta primers and 13 Jbeta primers. TCRdb keeps only in-frame clones here, not all; method: immunoSEQ multiplex PCR. Here the sample spans about 240,000 clones, roughly 85% being singletons. Material for sequencing was PBMCs. These receptors were taken from a girl aged 2 to 9 in good health and CMV-seronegative.

This clone appeared a single time. This sequence joins TRBV18 and TRBJ2-5; 8 bases match TRBD1. Per the germline V gene, CDR1 is KGHSH and CDR2 is LQKENI. CDR3 length equals 14 residues. The ends lost 3 bases at V and 2 bases at J; junction bases unmatched: 2. CDR3 sequence reads: CASSPDRDQETQYF. CDR3 DNA sequence: TGTGCCAGCTCACCGGACAGGGATCAAGAGACCCAGTACTTC.

The chain uses TRBV19 and TRBJ1-4, with D possibly matching TRBD1 (6 bases). V dropped 4 bases and J dropped 7 bases, with 10 bases sitting between them. Germline CDR1 reads LNHDA; CDR2 reads SQIVND (reference sequence). The CDR3 runs 13 residues. In DNA form, the CDR3 reads TGTGCCAGTAGTAGGGGGACACTTGAAAAACTGTTTTTT. Translating gives CASSRGTLEKLFF. Full variable domain (rest looked up from reference TRBV19 and TRBJ1-4): DGGITQSPKYLFRKEGQNVTLSCEQNLNHDAMYWYRQDPGQGLRLIYYSQIVNDFQKGDIAEGYSVSREKKESFPLTVTSAQKNPTAFYLCASSRGTLEKLFFGSGTQLSVL.